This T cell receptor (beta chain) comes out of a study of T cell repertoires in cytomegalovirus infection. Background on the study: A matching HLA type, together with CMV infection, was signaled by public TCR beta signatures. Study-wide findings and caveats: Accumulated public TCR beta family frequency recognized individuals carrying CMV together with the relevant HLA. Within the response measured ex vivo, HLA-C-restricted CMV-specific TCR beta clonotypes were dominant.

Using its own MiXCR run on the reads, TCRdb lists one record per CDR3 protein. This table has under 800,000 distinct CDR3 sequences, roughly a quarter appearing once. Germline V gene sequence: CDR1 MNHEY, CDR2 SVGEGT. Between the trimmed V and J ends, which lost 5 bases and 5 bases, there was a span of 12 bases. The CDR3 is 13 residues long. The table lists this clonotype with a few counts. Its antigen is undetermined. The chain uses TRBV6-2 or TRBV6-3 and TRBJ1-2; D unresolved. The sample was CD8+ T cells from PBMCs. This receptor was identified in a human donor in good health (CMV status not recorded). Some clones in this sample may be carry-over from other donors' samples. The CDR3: CASSPSLRYGYTF. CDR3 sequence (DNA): TGTGCCAGCAGTCCTTCGCTACGGTATGGCTACACCTTC.